This T cell receptor beta chain was documented in a study of blood T cell repertoires in COVID-19 (dated by TCRdb to about 2020). With regard to the full study: Samples from collaborators originated in the United States, Italy and Spain and spanned both the acute and convalescent phases of COVID-19. The sample metadata nearly always contained a de-identified subject ID, COVID-19 status, age in years and sex. Where available, HLA class I and class II types were obtained from metadata supplied by the sample provider rather than from assay-based typing. The repertoires were released in a freely available public database intended as a resource for research on the immune response to SARS-CoV-2. Samples were obtained from the ongoing ImmuneRACE study (first 160 participants) and from over 1,000 subjects provided by 6 global collaborators. The material from the prospective study consisted of cDNA or gDNA derived from T cells, B-cell-depleted T cells, or PBMCs. The dataset comprised deeply sampled blood TCRbeta repertoires from subjects exposed to, actively infected with, or recovered from COVID-19. Results the study describes overall, beyond this receptor: Clinical and demographic metadata were provided uncurated, with the amount varying by source and participant.

As concerns this clone: The clone's antigen remains unknown. No base quality information exists; no much larger clone differs at one position.

TCRbeta CDR3 regions were amplified from genomic DNA by means of the immunoSEQ Assay, a bias-controlled multiplex PCR. Per the source publication's procedure: The number of nucleated cells in each sample was estimated by amplification of reference gene primers within the assay. To quantify the absolute abundance of each unique TCRbeta CDR3 rearrangement, sequence reads were collapsed and filtered. Productive Simpson clonality was computed per sample as the square root of Simpson's diversity index over productive rearrangements. TCRdb carries this immuneACCESS record with in-frame sequences only. Its versions omit some clonotypes, under half of them owing to an unresolved V gene in the studies checked, with the rest unexplained. V, J and clone size are those of that table, while D and trimming were read from the DNA. The sample data list about 260,000 clones, and 80% to 90% of these were observed just once. Around 0.87% of the sample is held by the ten biggest clonotypes.

Participants in the prospective study were aged roughly 18 to 89 years, lived in under 30 United States geographic areas, and enrolled through a virtual design. Cohort assignment in the prospective study relied on participant-reported clinical history from a screening survey and a study questionnaire. A participant counted as exposed if, within 2 weeks of entering the study, that participant had been in contact with someone who had a PCR-confirmed or clinician-diagnosed COVID-19 case. In the prospective study, whole blood, serum and a nasopharyngeal or oropharyngeal swab were collected from each participant by mobile phlebotomists. Prospective study participants could optionally give additional blood draws and questionnaires over an approximately two-month period. Blood samples from the prospective study were shipped frozen or at room temperature prior to DNA extraction. CDR1 and CDR2 are drawn from the germline V gene: SGHDT, YYEEEE. The CDR3 runs 15 amino acids, cysteine and phenylalanine included. Only the CDR3 part of the read is kept: 45 bases, read in frame from the first base. V and J are truncated by 4 bases and 0 bases respectively, leaving an intervening sequence of 13 bases.

The sequence derives from a man aged 45 to 65 who had been exposed to COVID-19. The V gene is TRBV5-6 and the J gene is TRBJ1-2; TRBD1 is perhaps the D gene, given 6 matching bases. The sequencing sample was made of PBMCs or T cells enriched from blood (not recorded which). The bases are TGTGCCAGCAGCACCGGGGGGCGCCCTAACTATGGCTACACCTTC. Translation gives CASSTGGRPNYGYTF.